A selection of T cell receptor beta chains follows, all from one sample in a study of T-cell memory formation after mild COVID-19. Via MiXCR, TCRdb re-called the 5' RACE reads, giving one row per CDR3 protein. The sample holds about 430,000 distinct CDR3 sequences, more than 15% seen once. The sample was PBMCs or a T cell subset sorted from them (not recorded which). The receptors come from a man between 18 and 35 years old who had mild COVID-19 (a few samples of this study predate the infection). Cell type and time point are not known. Both conserved end residues are part of each CDR3. The D gene is left open where the match is weak. A row's size may be missing; if present it is once, few, many or a size class.

size	D	J	V	CDR3	DNA
many	NA	TRBJ2-1	TRBV7-2	CASSLEPSPSYNEQFF	TGTGCCAGCAGCTTAGAACCCTCTCCCTCCTACAATGAGCAGTTCTTC
NA	NA	TRBJ2-3	TRBV20-1	CSARDLPGPSTDTQYF	TGCAGTGCTAGAGATCTCCCGGGGCCGAGCACAGATACGCAGTATTTT
once	NA	TRBJ2-3	TRBV24-1	CATSDLPDTQYF	TGTGCCACCAGTGATTTGCCAGATACGCAGTATTTT
few	TRBD2	TRBJ2-1	TRBV9	CASSPFSGGAYNEQFF	TGTGCCAGCAGCCCCTTTAGCGGGGGGGCTTACAATGAGCAGTTCTTC
few	TRBD2	TRBJ2-2	TRBV25-1	CASRGTSGATGELFF	TGTGCCAGCAGGGGGACTAGCGGGGCCACCGGGGAGCTGTTTTTT
NA	NA	TRBJ2-3	TRBV27	CASQTLGTQYF	TGTGCCAGTCAGACCCTCGGTACGCAGTATTTT
many	NA	TRBJ1-2	TRBV6-2/TRBV6-3	CASSYSAYREYDTF	TGTGCCAGCAGTTACTCGGCCTACAGGGAGTACGACACCTTC
few	NA	TRBJ2-2	TRBV5-1	CASSLGHVNPGELFF	TGCGCCAGCAGCTTGGGACACGTCAACCCCGGGGAGCTGTTTTTT
few	NA	TRBJ1-2	TRBV7-9	CASSLKALSNYGYTF	TGTGCCAGCAGCTTAAAGGCGCTTTCTAACTATGGCTACACCTTC
NA	NA	TRBJ2-1	TRBV11-1	CASSRPDSAPGLEQFF	TGTGCCAGCAGCCGACCCGACAGCGCTCCGGGGCTTGAGCAGTTCTTC
NA	TRBD1	TRBJ1-2	TRBV4-3	CASSQEPVGTGYGYTF	TGCGCCAGCAGCCAAGAACCAGTTGGGACAGGCTATGGCTACACCTTC
NA	TRBD2	TRBJ2-5	TRBV29-1	CSVGGGETQYF	TGCAGCGTTGGGGGGGGAGAGACCCAGTACTTC
few	TRBD1	TRBJ2-6	TRBV18	CASSPRDRVSGANVLTF	TGTGCCAGCTCACCCCGGGACAGGGTTTCTGGGGCCAACGTCCTGACTTTC
NA	TRBD1	TRBJ2-1	TRBV5-1	CASSLDGTVLPNEQFF	TGCGCCAGCAGCTTGGATGGGACAGTCTTACCAAATGAGCAGTTCTTC
NA	NA	TRBJ2-3	TRBV5-6	CASSADWTDTQYF	TGTGCCAGCAGCGCGGACTGGACAGATACGCAGTATTTT
once	NA	TRBJ1-2	TRBV5-1	CASSFDTSGYTF	TGCGCCAGCAGCTTCGACACTTCAGGCTACACCTTC
NA	NA	TRBJ2-5	TRBV7-9	CASADSQSETQYF	TGTGCCAGCGCGGACAGCCAGTCGGAGACCCAGTACTTC
few	NA	TRBJ2-2	TRBV27	CASSGTPNTGELFF	TGTGCCAGCAGCGGGACTCCGAACACCGGGGAGCTGTTTTTT
once	TRBD2	TRBJ2-3	TRBV4-2	CASSQVSSGGADTQYF	TGTGCCAGCAGCCAAGTCTCCAGCGGGGGGGCCGATACGCAGTATTTT